These 11 T cell receptor beta chains originate from one sample sequenced in a study of blood T cell repertoires in COVID-19. Measured with immunoSEQ multiplex PCR; TCRdb has only the in-frame clones, and not every one. The data contain tens of thousands of clones, around 86% of them singletons. The sequencing input was peripheral blood. These receptors all come from a human donor in a cohort sampled during active COVID-19.

The chain couples TRBV29-1 to TRBJ1-1; D is perhaps TRBD1 (5 bases). The CDR3 has 14 residues. The V and J ends lost 4 bases and 0 bases respectively, with 12 bases between them. Germline CDR1 is SQVTM and CDR2 is ANQGSEA. CDR3 bases: TGCAGCGTTGGCCGACAGCCTGTGAACACTGAAGCTTTCTTT. This codes for CSVGRQPVNTEAFF.

The rearrangement uses TRBV7-6 and TRBJ2-7; 10 bases fit TRBD2. V lost 4 bases and J lost 5; bases outside the gene matches: 8. The germline V gene encodes CDR1 SGHVS and CDR2 FNYEAQ. There are 15 residues in the CDR3. CDR3 protein: CASSYLLAGFHEQYV. The DNA of the CDR3 is TGTGCCAGCAGCTACCTACTAGCGGGGTTTCACGAGCAGTACGTC.

The chain recombines TRBV6-6 with TRBJ1-5; 7 positions match TRBD1. The CDR3 covers 15 residues. V lost 5 bases and J lost 5; bases outside the gene matches: 9. Per the germline V gene, CDR1 is MNHNY and CDR2 is SVGAGI (reference sequence). CDR3 DNA sequence: TGTGCCAGCAGTCAACACAGGGGATCGGATCAGCCCCAGCATTTT. Protein sequence: CASSQHRGSDQPQHF.

This clone was detected only once. The gene calls are TRBV6-6 and TRBJ2-7, with D possibly matching TRBD1 (5 bases). Germline V gene sequence: CDR1 MNHNY, CDR2 SVGAGI (reference sequence). The CDR3 sequence is 16 residues long. The V end lost 2 bases, the J end lost 0 bases, and 14 bases lay between the germline ends. CDR3 in amino acids: CASSYTPQDNSYEQYF. Here the CDR3 DNA reads TGTGCCAGCAGTTACACCCCCCAGGACAACTCCTACGAGCAGTACTTC.

The rearrangement uses TRBV12-3 or TRBV12-4 and TRBJ1-2; D remains unclear. There are 13 residues in the CDR3. Trimming took off 6 bases at V and 0 bases at J, with 8 bases between the two ends. The CDR3 sequence: CASSSDTNYGYTF. The CDR3 nucleotides are TGTGCCAGCAGCTCAGACACTAACTATGGCTACACCTTC.

This chain links TRBV2 with TRBJ2-3; TRBD1 aligns across 8 bases. CDR1 and CDR2 (germline): SNHLY, FYNNEI. CDR3 size: 14 residues. The V gene end was trimmed by 8 bases and the J gene end by 6 bases; junction bases not matched to a gene: 10. The CDR3 DNA sequence: TGTGCCAGCCAATTGGACAGGGAATGGGATACGCAGTATTTT. Protein sequence: CASQLDREWDTQYF.

CDR3 residues: CASSLWGQGVSPLHF. The CDR3 bases are TGTGCCAGCAGCTTGTGGGGACAGGGGGTTTCACCCCTCCACTTT. V gene TRBV5-4 combines with J gene TRBJ1-6; 11 nucleotides match TRBD1. This CDR3 has 15 residues. The J segment lost 9 bases and the V segment lost 1 base, leaving 3 bases of the junction unmatched. Germline V gives CDR1 SGHNT, CDR2 YYREEE (reference sequence).

CDR3 DNA sequence: TGCGCCAGCAGCATCGGACTAGCGGAAGAGACCCAGTACTTC. This sequence encodes CASSIGLAEETQYF. The chain combines TRBV5-1 with TRBJ2-5; 10 positions agree with TRBD2. The CDR3 consists of 14 residues. Germline loops: CDR1 SGHRS, CDR2 YFSETQ. Trimming cost V 4 bases and J 3 bases; bases outside gene matches: 3.

The count of this clone is one. This rearrangement joins TRBV7-9 to TRBJ1-2; 7 bases line up with TRBD1. CDR1 SEHNR and CDR2 FQNEAQ come from the germline V gene (reference sequence). The CDR3 covers 15 residues. Trimming at V came to 5 bases and at J to 4 bases, leaving 10 bases not matched to a gene. This CDR3 is CASSLTGAAGYGYTF. The DNA for the CDR3 is TGTGCCAGCAGCCTAACAGGGGCCGCCGGCTATGGCTACACCTTC.

The rearrangement uses TRBV11-3 and TRBJ2-1; tentatively, D is TRBD1 (8 bases). This CDR3 spans 16 amino acids. With 5 bases removed from V and 5 bases from J, the gap between germline ends came to 19 bases. The germline V gene has CDR1 SGHNT and CDR2 YENEEA. The CDR3: CASSGRTGRGNNEQFF. The CDR3 nucleotides read TGTGCCAGCAGCGGGCGGACAGGGCGGGGGAACAATGAGCAGTTCTTC.

The chain recombines TRBV5-4 with TRBJ1-1, with D perhaps TRBD1 (6 bases). Germline CDR1 SGHNT, CDR2 YYREEE (reference sequence). The ends were cut back, 4 bases at V and 2 bases at J, with 12 bases in the middle. The CDR3 extends over 14 amino acids. CDR3 loop: CASSPGQRNTEAFF. CDR3 coding DNA: TGTGCCAGCAGCCCAGGACAGAGAAACACTGAAGCTTTCTTT.